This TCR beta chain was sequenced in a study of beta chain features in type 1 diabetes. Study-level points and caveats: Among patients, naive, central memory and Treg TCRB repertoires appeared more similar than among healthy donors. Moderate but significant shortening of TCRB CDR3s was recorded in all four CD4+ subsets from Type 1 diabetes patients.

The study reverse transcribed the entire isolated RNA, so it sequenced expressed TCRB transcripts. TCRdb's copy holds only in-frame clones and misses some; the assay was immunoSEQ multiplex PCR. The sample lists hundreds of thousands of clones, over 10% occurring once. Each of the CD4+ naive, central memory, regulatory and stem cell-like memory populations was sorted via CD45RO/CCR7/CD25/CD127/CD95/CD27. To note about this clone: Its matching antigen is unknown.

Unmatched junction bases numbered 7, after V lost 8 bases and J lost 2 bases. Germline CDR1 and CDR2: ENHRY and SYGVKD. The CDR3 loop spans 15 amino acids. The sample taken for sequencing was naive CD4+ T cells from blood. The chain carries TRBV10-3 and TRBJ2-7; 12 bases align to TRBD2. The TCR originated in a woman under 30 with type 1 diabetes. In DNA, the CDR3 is TGTGCCATCCAACTAGCGGGAGGAGGCCCCTACGAGCAGTACTTC. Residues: CAIQLAGGGPYEQYF.